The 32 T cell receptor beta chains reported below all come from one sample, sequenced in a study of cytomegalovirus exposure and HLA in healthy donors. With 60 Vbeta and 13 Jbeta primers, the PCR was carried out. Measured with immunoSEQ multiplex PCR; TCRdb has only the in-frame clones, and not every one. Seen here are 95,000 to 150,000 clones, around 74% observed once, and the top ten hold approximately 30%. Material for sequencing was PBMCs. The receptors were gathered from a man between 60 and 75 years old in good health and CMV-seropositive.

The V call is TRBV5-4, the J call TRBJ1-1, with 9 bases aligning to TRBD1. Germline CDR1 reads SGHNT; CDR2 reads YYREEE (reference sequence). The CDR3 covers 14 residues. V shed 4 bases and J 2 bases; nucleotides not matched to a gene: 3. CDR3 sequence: CASSRGQGNTEAFF. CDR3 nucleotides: TGTGCCAGCAGCCGGGGACAGGGAAACACTGAAGCTTTCTTT.

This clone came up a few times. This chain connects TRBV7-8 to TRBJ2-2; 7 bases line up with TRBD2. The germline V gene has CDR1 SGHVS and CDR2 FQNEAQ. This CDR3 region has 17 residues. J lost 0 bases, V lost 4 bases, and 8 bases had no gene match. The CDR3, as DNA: TGTGCCAGCAGCTCCCCAGGAGGGAGGGCGAACACCGGGGAGCTGTTTTTT. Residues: CASSSPGGRANTGELFF.

This CDR3 is CASRATNYGYTF. Written as DNA, the CDR3 is TGTGCCAGCAGGGCCACCAACTATGGCTACACCTTC. The chain joins TRBV6-5 to TRBJ1-2; D uncertain. The CDR3 is 12 amino acids. The germline V gene encodes CDR1 MNHEY and CDR2 SVGAGI. The V and J ends lost 6 bases and 2 bases respectively, with 7 bases between them.

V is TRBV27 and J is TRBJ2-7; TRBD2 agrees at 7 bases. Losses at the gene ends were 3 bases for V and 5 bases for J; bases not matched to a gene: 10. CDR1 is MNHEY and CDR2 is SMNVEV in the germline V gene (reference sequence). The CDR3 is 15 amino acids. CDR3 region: CASSLMAGEAHEQYF. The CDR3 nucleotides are TGTGCCAGCAGTTTGATGGCGGGAGAAGCCCACGAGCAGTACTTC.

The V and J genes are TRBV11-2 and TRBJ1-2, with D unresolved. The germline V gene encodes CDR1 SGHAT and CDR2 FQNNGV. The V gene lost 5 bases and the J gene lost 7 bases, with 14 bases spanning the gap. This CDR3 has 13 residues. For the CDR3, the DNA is TGTGCCAGCAGCCCCGAGTCCTTCATTGGCTACACCTTC. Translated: CASSPESFIGYTF.

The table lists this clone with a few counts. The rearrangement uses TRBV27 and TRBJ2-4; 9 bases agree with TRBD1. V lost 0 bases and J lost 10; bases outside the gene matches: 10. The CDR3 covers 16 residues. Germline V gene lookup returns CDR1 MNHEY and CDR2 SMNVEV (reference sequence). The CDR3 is CASSLSRQGGTRIQYF. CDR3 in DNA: TGTGCCAGCAGTTTATCGCGACAGGGGGGGACGAGAATTCAGTACTTC.

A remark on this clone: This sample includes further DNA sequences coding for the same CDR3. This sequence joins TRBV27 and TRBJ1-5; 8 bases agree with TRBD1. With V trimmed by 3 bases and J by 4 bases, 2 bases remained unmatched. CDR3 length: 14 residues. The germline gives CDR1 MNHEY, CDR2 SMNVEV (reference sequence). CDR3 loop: CASSFGQGNQPQHF. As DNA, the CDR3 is TGTGCCAGCAGTTTTGGACAGGGTAATCAGCCCCAGCATTTT.

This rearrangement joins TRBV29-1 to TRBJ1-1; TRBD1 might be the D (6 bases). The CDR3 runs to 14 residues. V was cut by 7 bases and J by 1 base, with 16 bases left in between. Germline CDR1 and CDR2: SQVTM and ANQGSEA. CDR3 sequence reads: CSGELLGANTEAFF. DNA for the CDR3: TGCAGCGGAGAGCTGCTGGGGGCGAACACTGAAGCTTTCTTT.

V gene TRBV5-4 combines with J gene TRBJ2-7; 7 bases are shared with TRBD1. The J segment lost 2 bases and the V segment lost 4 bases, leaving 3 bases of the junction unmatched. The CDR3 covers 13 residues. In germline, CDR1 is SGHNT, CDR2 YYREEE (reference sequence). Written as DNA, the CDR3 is TGTGCCAGCAGCATAACAGGGGCCTACGAGCAGTACTTC. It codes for CASSITGAYEQYF.

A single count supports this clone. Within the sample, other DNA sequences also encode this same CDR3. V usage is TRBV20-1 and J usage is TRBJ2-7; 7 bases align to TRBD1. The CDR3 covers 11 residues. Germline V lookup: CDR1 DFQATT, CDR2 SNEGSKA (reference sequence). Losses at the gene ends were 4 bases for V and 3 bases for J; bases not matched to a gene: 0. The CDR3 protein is CSANRGYEQYF. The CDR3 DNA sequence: TGCAGTGCTAACAGGGGCTACGAGCAGTACTTC.

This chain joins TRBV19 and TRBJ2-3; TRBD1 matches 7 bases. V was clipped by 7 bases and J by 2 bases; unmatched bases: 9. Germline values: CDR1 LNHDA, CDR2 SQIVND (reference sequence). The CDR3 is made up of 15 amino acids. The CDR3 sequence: CASIPNRGFTDTQYF. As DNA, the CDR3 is TGTGCCAGTATACCCAACAGGGGCTTCACAGATACGCAGTATTTT.

CDR3 coding DNA: TGCGCCAGCAGCTTGTCCGGGGGTGACAATCAGCCCCAGCATTTT. This codes for CASSLSGGDNQPQHF. V is TRBV5-1 and J is TRBJ1-5; maybe TRBD1 (5 bases). The CDR3 has 15 residues. Germline V gives CDR1 SGHRS, CDR2 YFSETQ. V lost 1 base to trimming and J lost 3 bases, with 11 bases between them.

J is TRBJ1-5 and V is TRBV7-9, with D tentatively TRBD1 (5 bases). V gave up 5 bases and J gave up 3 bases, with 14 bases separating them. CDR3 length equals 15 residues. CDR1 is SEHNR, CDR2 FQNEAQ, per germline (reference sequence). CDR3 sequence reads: CASSPMTAFNQPQHF. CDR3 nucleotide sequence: TGTGCCAGCAGCCCCATGACAGCCTTCAATCAGCCCCAGCATTTT. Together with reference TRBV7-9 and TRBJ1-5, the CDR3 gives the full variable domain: DTGVSQNPRHKITKRGQNVTFRCDPISEHNRLYWYRQTLGQGPEFLTYFQNEAQLEKSRLLSDRFSAERPKGSFSTLEIQRTEQGDSAMYLCASSPMTAFNQPQHFGDGTRLSIL.

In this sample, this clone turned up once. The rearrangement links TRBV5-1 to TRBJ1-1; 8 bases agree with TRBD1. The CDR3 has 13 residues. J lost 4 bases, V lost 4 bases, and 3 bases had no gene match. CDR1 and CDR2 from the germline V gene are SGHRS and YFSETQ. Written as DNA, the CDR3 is TGCGCCAGCAGCGTGGACAGGGCCACTGAAGCTTTCTTT. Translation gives CASSVDRATEAFF. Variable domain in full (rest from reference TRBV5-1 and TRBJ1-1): KAGVTQTPRYLIKTRGQQVTLSCSPISGHRSVSWYQQTPGQGLQFLFEYFSETQRNKGNFPGRFSGRQFSNSRSEMNVSTLELGDSALYLCASSVDRATEAFFGQGTRLTVV.

CDR3 sequence (DNA): TGTGCCAGCAGCTTATTACGTCAGGGGTACGGCTACACCTTC. It is translated as CASSLLRQGYGYTF. V usage is TRBV7-9 and J usage is TRBJ1-2; maybe TRBD1 (6 bases). This CDR3 contains 14 residues. The ends were cut back, 2 bases at V and 8 bases at J, with 15 bases in the middle. CDR1 and CDR2 (germline): SEHNR, FQNEAQ (reference sequence).

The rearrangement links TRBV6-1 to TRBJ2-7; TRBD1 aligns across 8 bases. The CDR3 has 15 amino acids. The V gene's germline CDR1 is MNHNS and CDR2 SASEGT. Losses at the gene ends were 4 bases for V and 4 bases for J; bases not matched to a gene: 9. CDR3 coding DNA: TGTGCCAGCAGTGGAGCCGGGACAGGCGATTACGAGCAGTACTTC. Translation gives CASSGAGTGDYEQYF.

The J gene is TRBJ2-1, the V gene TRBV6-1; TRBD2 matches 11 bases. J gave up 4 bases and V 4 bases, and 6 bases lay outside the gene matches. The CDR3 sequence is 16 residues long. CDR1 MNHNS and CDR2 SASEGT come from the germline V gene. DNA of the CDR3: TGTGCCAGCAGTGCCCTGACTAGCGGGAATTACAATGAGCAGTTCTTC. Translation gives CASSALTSGNYNEQFF.

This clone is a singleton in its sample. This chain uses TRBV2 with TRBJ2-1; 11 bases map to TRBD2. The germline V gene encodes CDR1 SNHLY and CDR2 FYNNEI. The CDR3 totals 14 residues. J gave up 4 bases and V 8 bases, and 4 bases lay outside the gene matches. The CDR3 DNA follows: TGTGCCAGCTCGGGACTAGCGGCTTACAATGAGCAGTTCTTC. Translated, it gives CASSGLAAYNEQFF.

The CDR3 bases are TGTGCCAGCAGTACCAGGGGGATCAATCAGCCCCAGCATTTT. Its translation: CASSTRGINQPQHF. The rearrangement uses TRBV27 and TRBJ1-5; 7 nucleotides agree with TRBD1. The V gene end was trimmed by 5 bases and the J gene end by 3 bases; junction bases not matched to a gene: 4. Germline CDR1 reads MNHEY; CDR2 reads SMNVEV (reference sequence). The CDR3 covers 14 residues.

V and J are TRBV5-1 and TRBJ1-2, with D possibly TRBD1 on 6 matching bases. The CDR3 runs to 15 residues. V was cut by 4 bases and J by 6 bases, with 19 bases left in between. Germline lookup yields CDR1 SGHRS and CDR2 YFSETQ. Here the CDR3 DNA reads TGCGCCAGCAGCACGGCCCCGGCACAGGGTCATGGCTACACCTTC. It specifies CASSTAPAQGHGYTF.

The CDR3 DNA reads as TGTGCCAGCAGCGGGGGACCTGGGCGGGAGGGCCTTGAGACCCAGTACTTC. This sequence encodes CASSGGPGREGLETQYF. The V gene is TRBV5-5, the J gene TRBJ2-5, with 9 bases that match TRBD2. V shed 4 bases, J shed 5 bases, and the junction held 15 bases outside the gene matches. This CDR3 comprises 17 residues. The germline gives CDR1 SGHKS, CDR2 YYEKEE (reference sequence).

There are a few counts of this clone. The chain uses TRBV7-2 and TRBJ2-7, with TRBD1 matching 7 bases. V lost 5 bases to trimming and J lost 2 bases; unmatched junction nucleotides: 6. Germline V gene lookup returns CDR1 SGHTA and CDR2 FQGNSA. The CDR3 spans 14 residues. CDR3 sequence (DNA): TGTGCCAGCAGCCCAAGACAGGGACCCTACGAGCAGTACTTC. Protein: CASSPRQGPYEQYF. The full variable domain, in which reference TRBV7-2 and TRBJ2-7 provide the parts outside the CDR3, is GAGVSQSPSNKVTEKGKDVELRCDPISGHTALYWYRQSLGQGLEFLIYFQGNSAPDKSGLPSDRFSAERTGGSVSTLTIQRTQQEDSAVYLCASSPRQGPYEQYFGPGTRLTVT.

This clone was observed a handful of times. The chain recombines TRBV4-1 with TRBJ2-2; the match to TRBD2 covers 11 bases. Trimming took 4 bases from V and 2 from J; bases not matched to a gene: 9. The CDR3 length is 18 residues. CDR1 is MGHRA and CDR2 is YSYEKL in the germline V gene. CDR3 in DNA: TGCGCCAGCAGCCGCCGCGTAGCGGGAGGGGATAACACCGGGGAGCTGTTTTTT. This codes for CASSRRVAGGDNTGELFF.

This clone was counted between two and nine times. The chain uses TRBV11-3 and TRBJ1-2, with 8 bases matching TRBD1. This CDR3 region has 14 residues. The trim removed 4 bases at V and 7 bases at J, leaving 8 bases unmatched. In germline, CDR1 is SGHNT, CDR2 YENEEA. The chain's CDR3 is CASSSRTGTTGYTF. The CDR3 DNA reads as TGTGCCAGCAGCTCCAGGACAGGGACAACTGGCTACACCTTC.

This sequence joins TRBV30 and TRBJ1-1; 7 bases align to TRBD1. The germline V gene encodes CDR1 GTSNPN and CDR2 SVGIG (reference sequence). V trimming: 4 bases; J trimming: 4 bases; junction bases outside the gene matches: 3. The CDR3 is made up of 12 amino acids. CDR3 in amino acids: CAWIWDSTEAFF. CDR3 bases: TGTGCCTGGATATGGGACAGCACTGAAGCTTTCTTT. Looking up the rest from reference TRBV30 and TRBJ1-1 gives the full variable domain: SQTIHQWPATLVQPVGSPLSLECTVEGTSNPNLYWYRQAAGRGLQLLFYSVGIGQISSEVPQNLSASRPQDRQFILSSKKLLLSDSGFYLCAWIWDSTEAFFGQGTRLTVV.

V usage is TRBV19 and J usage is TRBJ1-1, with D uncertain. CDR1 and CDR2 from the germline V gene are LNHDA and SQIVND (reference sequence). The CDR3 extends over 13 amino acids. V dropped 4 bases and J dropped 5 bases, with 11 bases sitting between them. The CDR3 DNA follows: TGTGCCAGTAGTAGAGGGATCGGGACTGAAGCTTTCTTT. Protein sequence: CASSRGIGTEAFF.

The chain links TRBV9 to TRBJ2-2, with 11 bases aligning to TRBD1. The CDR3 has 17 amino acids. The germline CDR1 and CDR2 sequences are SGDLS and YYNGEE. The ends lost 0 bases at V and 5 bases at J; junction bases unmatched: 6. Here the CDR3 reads CASSVAPGTGGTGELFF. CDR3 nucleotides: TGTGCCAGCAGCGTAGCGCCGGGGACAGGGGGGACCGGGGAGCTGTTTTTT.

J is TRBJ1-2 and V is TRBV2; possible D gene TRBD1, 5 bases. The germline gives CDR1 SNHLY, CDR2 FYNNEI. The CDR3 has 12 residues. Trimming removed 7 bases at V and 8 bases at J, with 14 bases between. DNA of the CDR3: TGTGCCAGCACTAGGGGCCGGGTAGGCTACACCTTC. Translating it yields CASTRGRVGYTF. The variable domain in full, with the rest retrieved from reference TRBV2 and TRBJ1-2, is EPEVTQTPSHQVTQMGQEVILRCVPISNHLYFYWYRQILGQKVEFLVSFYNNEISEKSEIFDDQFSVERPDGSNFTLKIRSTKLEDSAMYFCASTRGRVGYTFGSGTRLTVV.

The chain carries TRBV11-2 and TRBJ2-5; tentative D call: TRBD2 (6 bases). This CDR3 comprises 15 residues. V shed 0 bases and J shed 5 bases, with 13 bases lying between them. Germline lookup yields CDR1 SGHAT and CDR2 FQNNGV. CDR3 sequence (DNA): TGTGCCAGCAGCTTAGAACTAGCAATAGGGGAGACCCAGTACTTC. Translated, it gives CASSLELAIGETQYF.

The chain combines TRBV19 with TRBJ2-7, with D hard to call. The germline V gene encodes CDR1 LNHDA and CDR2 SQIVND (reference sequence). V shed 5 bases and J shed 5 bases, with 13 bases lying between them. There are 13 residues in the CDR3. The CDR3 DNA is TGTGCCAGTAGTGCCCGGGTCTCGGACGAGCAGTACTTC. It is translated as CASSARVSDEQYF.

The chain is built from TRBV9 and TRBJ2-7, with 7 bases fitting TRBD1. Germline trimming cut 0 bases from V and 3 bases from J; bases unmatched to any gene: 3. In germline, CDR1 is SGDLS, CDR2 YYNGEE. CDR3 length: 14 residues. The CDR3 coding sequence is TGTGCCAGCAGCGTAGGGGACAGAAACTACGAGCAGTACTTC. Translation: CASSVGDRNYEQYF. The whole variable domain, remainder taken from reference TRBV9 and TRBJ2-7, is DSGVTQTPKHLITATGQRVTLRCSPRSGDLSVYWYQQSLDQGLQFLIQYYNGEERAKGNILERFSAQQFPDLHSELNLSSLELGDSALYFCASSVGDRNYEQYFGPGTRLTVT.

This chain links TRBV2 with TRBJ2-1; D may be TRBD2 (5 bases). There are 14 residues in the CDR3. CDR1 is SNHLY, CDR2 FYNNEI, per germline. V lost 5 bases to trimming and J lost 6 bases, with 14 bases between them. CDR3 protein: CASSTRLTGNEQFF. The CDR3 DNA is TGTGCCAGCAGTACTCGACTAACGGGCAATGAGCAGTTCTTC.